This paragraph reports one T cell receptor beta chain. This entry comes from a study of T cells expressing NK-cell markers. Study-wide context: From sorted CD3+CD56+NKG2C+, CD3+CD56+NKG2C- and CD3+CD56-NKG2C+ T cells came the TCR beta repertoires. One of eight sequenced donors was HCMV-seronegative; the other seven were seropositive.

The CDR3 spans 12 residues. Researchers built TCR beta cDNA using 5'RACE template switching with UMIs. TCRdb re-called the 5' RACE reads; every CDR3 protein appears as one record, without DNA. The sample totals 300,000 to 500,000 distinct CDR3 sequences. The source is a woman aged 45-60 years in good health. The J gene is TRBJ2-1, the V gene TRBV12-3 or TRBV12-4; without DNA, the TCRdb call of TRBD1 cannot be checked. Sequencing input: blood T cells: a sorted CD56 or NKG2C T cell subset, CD4+ or CD8+ T cells, or bulk PBMC T cells (not recorded which). CDR3 amino acids: CASSSREREQFF.